Below are 16 T cell receptor beta chains sequenced from a single sample in a study of T cells after yellow fever vaccination. TCRdb independently ran MiXCR on the 5' RACE reads; one entry per CDR3 protein. The data show about 120,000 distinct CDR3 sequences, over 12% seen once. Sample: CD8+ T cells sorted from PBMCs, taken 5 days after the yellow fever booster vaccination. Receptor source: a man aged 18 to 29 who received the YFV17D yellow fever vaccine.

The chain is built from TRBV6-1 and TRBJ1-1, with TRBD1 matching 7 bases. This CDR3 region has 17 residues. From germline, CDR1 is MNHNS and CDR2 SASEGT. The J segment lost 0 bases and the V segment lost 2 bases, leaving 9 bases of the junction unmatched. DNA of the CDR3: TGTGCCAGCAGTGAACGATTAGGGACAGCCATGAACACTGAAGCTTTCTTT. Translated: CASSERLGTAMNTEAFF.

This chain links TRBV5-6 with TRBJ2-7, with TRBD1 matching 7 bases. Trimming at V came to 3 bases and at J to 0 bases, leaving 9 bases not matched to a gene. This CDR3 spans 16 amino acids. Per the germline V gene, CDR1 is SGHDT and CDR2 is YYEEEE. CDR3 DNA: TGTGCCAGCAGCTGGGCCGCCGGGACAGACTCCTACGAGCAGTACTTC. Translating gives CASSWAAGTDSYEQYF. The full variable domain, completed using reference TRBV5-6 and TRBJ2-7, is DAGVTQSPTHLIKTRGQQVTLRCSPKSGHDTVSWYQQALGQGPQFIFQYYEEEERQRGNFPDRFSGHQFPNYSSELNVNALLLGDSALYLCASSWAAGTDSYEQYFGPGTRLTVT.

This clonotype occurred a few times. This chain uses TRBV20-1 with TRBJ2-7; D unresolved. From germline, CDR1 is DFQATT and CDR2 SNEGSKA (reference sequence). With 6 bases removed from V and 1 base from J, the gap between germline ends came to 13 bases. This CDR3 spans 13 amino acids. In nucleotides, the CDR3 is TGCAGTGCGATGACTTATTCATCCTACGAGCAGTACGTC. Residues: CSAMTYSSYEQYV.

In this sample, this clonotype turned up a few times. The genes are TRBV6-6 and TRBJ2-7, with D hard to call. The CDR3 loop spans 13 amino acids. The germline gives CDR1 MNHNY, CDR2 SVGAGI (reference sequence). Trimming took 3 bases from V and 4 from J, leaving 10 bases between them. The CDR3 region has the DNA TGTGCCAGCAGTTATCCCGCCCCGTACGAGCAGTACTTC. Translation gives CASSYPAPYEQYF.

This clonotype showed up just a few times. The chain uses TRBV4-1 and TRBJ1-1; D possibly corresponds to TRBD1 (5 bases). Looked up from germline, CDR1 is MGHRA and CDR2 is YSYEKL. Trimming took 0 bases from V and 0 from J, leaving 14 bases between them. This CDR3 is 17 amino acids long. This CDR3 reads CASSQDWGPPMNTEAFF. For the CDR3, the DNA is TGCGCCAGCAGCCAAGATTGGGGACCGCCGATGAACACTGAAGCTTTCTTT.

V usage is TRBV7-6 and J usage is TRBJ2-3, with 9 bases fitting TRBD1. Per germline, CDR1 SGHVS and CDR2 FNYEAQ. The CDR3 runs 16 residues. J lost 6 bases, V lost 6 bases, and 13 bases had no gene match. The CDR3 DNA is TGTGCCAGCAGTGATTTACAGGGGGCGTTTTCGGATACGCAGTATTTT. It translates to CASSDLQGAFSDTQYF.

The V and J genes are TRBV2 and TRBJ1-6, with a weak D call TRBD1 (5 bases). The germline CDR1 and CDR2 sequences are SNHLY and FYNNEI. There are 14 residues in the CDR3. With 6 bases removed from V and 13 bases from J, the gap between germline ends came to 19 bases. Written as DNA, the CDR3 is TGTGCCAGCAGGATCGGGGTTGGAGGGGCGCCCCTCCACTTT. Its translation is CASRIGVGGAPLHF.

This clonotype was counted a few times. The rearrangement links TRBV9 to TRBJ2-7, with TRBD2 identical over 7 bases. Losses at the gene ends were 4 bases for V and 3 bases for J; bases not matched to a gene: 10. Per germline, CDR1 SGDLS and CDR2 YYNGEE. This CDR3 is built from 15 residues. The CDR3 sequence is CASSRGEGLYYEQYF. Written as DNA, the CDR3 is TGTGCCAGCAGCCGTGGGGAGGGGCTATACTACGAGCAGTACTTC.

This chain joins TRBV7-9 and TRBJ2-2; D is perhaps TRBD1 (5 bases). V shed 1 base and J shed 1 base, with 10 bases lying between them. The CDR3 runs 16 residues. Germline-derived CDR1 and CDR2 are SEHNR and FQNEAQ (reference sequence). DNA of the CDR3: TGTGCCAGCAGCTTAGTTGGCCAGGGGAACACCGGGGAGCTGTTTTTT. It yields the protein CASSLVGQGNTGELFF.

This clonotype was recorded at least ten times. The genes are TRBV29-1 and TRBJ1-1; D is unclear. Trimming removed 7 bases at V and 0 bases at J, with 12 bases between. The CDR3 consists of 13 residues. The germline V gene has CDR1 SQVTM and CDR2 ANQGSEA. The CDR3 DNA reads as TGCAGCGCGGAAGACGGGATGAACACTGAAGCTTTCTTT. The encoded protein is CSAEDGMNTEAFF.

This clonotype was recorded many times. The chain links TRBV5-5 to TRBJ2-7; D unclear. Germline lookup yields CDR1 SGHKS and CDR2 YYEKEE (reference sequence). The CDR3 contains 11 residues. Deletions cut 4 bases from V and 1 base from J, with 3 bases between. The CDR3 DNA reads as TGTGCCAGCAGCCCTTCCTACGAGCAGTACTTC. This encodes CASSPSYEQYF.

This clonotype has just a few counts. The chain uses TRBV12-3 or TRBV12-4 and TRBJ2-3, with D perhaps matching TRBD1 (6 bases). The CDR3 spans 15 residues. V was pared by 5 bases and J by 2 bases, with 14 bases between. The CDR3: CASSTPQGYTDTQYF. The CDR3, as DNA: TGTGCCAGCAGTACTCCACAGGGATACACAGATACGCAGTATTTT.

This clonotype has only one observation. V gene TRBV4-3 combines with J gene TRBJ2-3, with TRBD2 matching over 9 bases. The CDR3 has 14 residues. V was pared by 4 bases and J by 5 bases, with 4 bases of the junction left unmatched. Germline CDR1 is LGHNA and CDR2 is YSLEER. For the CDR3, the DNA is TGCGCCAGCAGCCGCGGGGGGGCCCGAGATACGCAGTATTTT. This gives the protein CASSRGGARDTQYF.

This clonotype has more than one count but fewer than ten. This chain uses TRBV4-3 with TRBJ2-7; 8 bases map to TRBD2. Germline V gene data show CDR1 as LGHNA and CDR2 as YSLEER. Germline trimming cut 1 base from V and 2 bases from J; bases unmatched to any gene: 7. The CDR3 spans 16 residues. As DNA, the CDR3 is TGCGCCAGCAGCCAAGGTATGGCGGGGGGAACCTACGAGCAGTACTTC. Translated, it gives CASSQGMAGGTYEQYF.

The genes are TRBV6-4 and TRBJ2-3; 10 bases align to TRBD2. The CDR3 loop spans 14 amino acids. The germline gives CDR1 MRHNA, CDR2 SNTAGT. V trimming: 5 bases; J trimming: 2 bases; junction bases outside the gene matches: 1. The CDR3 sequence: CASSSGGATDTQYF. CDR3 nucleotide sequence: TGTGCCAGCAGTAGCGGGGGGGCCACAGATACGCAGTATTTT.

The sample holds a few counts of this clonotype. The chain recombines TRBV12-3 or TRBV12-4 with TRBJ1-1, with D hard to call. Between the trimmed V and J ends, which lost 8 bases and 3 bases, there was a span of 7 bases. This CDR3 spans 11 amino acids. CDR3 amino acids: CASRGDTEAFF. The CDR3 nucleotides are TGTGCCAGCCGAGGTGACACTGAAGCTTTCTTT.